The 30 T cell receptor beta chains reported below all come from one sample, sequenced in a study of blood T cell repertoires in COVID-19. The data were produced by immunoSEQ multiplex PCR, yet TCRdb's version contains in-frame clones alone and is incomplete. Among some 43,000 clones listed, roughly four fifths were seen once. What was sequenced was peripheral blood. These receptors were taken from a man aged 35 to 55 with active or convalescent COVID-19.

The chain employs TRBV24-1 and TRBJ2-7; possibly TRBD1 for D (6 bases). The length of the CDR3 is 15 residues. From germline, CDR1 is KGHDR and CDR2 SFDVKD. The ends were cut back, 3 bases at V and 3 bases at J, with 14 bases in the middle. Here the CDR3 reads CATSDPRRDIYEQYF. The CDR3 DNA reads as TGTGCCACCAGTGATCCCCGCCGGGACATCTACGAGCAGTACTTC.

CDR3 nucleotide sequence: TGTGCCATCAGTACAGGAGTCGAGCAGTACTTC. The encoded protein is CAISTGVEQYF. The rearrangement uses TRBV10-3 and TRBJ2-7; maybe TRBD1 (5 bases). V lost 5 bases and J lost 6, with 8 bases in between. The CDR3 has 11 residues. Germline lookup yields CDR1 ENHRY and CDR2 SYGVKD.

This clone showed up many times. The CDR3 bases are TGTGCCAGCTCACCCGTGGGACAGCTCATGAACACTGAAGCTTTCTTT. This gives the protein CASSPVGQLMNTEAFF. The chain carries TRBV18 and TRBJ1-1; the match to TRBD1 covers 7 bases. The CDR3 covers 16 residues. V was clipped by 3 bases and J by 0 bases; unmatched bases: 7. Germline V CDR1 and CDR2: KGHSH, LQKENI.

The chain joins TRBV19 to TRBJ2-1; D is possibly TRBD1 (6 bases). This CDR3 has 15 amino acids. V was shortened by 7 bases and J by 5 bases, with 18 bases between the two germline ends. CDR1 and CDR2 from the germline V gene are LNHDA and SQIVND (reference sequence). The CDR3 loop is CASKRGRQADNEQFF. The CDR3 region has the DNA TGTGCCAGTAAACGGGGCCGACAGGCTGACAATGAGCAGTTCTTC.

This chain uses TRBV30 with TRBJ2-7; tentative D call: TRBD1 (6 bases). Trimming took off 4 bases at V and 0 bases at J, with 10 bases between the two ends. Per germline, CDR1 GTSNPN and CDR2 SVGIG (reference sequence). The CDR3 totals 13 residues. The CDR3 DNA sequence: TGTGCCTGGACCAGGGGCCTCTCCTACGAGCAGTACTTC. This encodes CAWTRGLSYEQYF.

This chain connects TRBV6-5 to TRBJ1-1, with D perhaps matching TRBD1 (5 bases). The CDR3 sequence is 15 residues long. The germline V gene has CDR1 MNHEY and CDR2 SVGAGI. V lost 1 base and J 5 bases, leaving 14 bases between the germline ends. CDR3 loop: CASSYWGRAGTEAFF. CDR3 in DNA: TGTGCCAGCAGTTACTGGGGCAGGGCCGGGACTGAAGCTTTCTTT.

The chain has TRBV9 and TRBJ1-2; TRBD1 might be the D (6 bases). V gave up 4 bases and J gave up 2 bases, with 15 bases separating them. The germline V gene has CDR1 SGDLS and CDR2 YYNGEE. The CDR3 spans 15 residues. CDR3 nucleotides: TGTGCCAGCAGCAAAAAGACAGGCTTAAACTATGGCTACACCTTC. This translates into CASSKKTGLNYGYTF.

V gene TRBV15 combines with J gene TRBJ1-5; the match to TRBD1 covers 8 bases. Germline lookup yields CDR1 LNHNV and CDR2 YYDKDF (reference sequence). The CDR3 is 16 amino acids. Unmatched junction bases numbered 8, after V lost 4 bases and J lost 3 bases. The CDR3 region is CATSTGQGQYNQPQHF. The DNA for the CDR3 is TGTGCCACCAGCACAGGACAGGGCCAGTACAATCAGCCCCAGCATTTT.

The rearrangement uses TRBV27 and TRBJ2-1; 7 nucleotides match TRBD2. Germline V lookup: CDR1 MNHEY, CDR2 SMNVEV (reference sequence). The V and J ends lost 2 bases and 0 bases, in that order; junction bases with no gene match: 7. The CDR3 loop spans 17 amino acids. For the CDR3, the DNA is TGTGCCAGCAGTTTACAATGGGGCGGGGGCTCCTACAATGAGCAGTTCTTC. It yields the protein CASSLQWGGGSYNEQFF.

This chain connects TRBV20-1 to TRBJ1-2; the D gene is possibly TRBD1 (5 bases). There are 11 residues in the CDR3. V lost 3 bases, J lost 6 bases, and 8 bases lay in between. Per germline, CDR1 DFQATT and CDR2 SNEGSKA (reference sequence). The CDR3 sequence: CSASGGDGYTF. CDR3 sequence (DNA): TGCAGTGCTAGCGGGGGAGATGGCTACACCTTC.

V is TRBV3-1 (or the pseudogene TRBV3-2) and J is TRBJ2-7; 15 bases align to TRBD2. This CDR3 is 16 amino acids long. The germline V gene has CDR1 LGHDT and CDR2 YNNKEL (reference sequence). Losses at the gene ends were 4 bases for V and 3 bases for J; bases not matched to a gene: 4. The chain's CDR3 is CASSRGLAGGYYEQYF. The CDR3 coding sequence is TGTGCCAGCAGCCGGGGACTAGCGGGAGGTTACTACGAGCAGTACTTC.

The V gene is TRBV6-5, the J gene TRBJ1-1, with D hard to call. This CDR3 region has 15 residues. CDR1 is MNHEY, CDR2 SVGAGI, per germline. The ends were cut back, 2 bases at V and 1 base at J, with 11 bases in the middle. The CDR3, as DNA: TGTGCCAGCAGTTACCCGGGGATGGCGAACACTGAAGCTTTCTTT. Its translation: CASSYPGMANTEAFF.

The DNA for the CDR3 is TGTGCCAGTTCAGCGGGACCCCTTGGGGGTGAGCAGTTCTTC. Its translation: CASSAGPLGGEQFF. J is TRBJ2-1 and V is TRBV19; 7 positions match TRBD2. The CDR3 spans 14 residues. V dropped 8 bases and J dropped 9; count of bases not matched to a gene: 13. Germline values: CDR1 LNHDA, CDR2 SQIVND (reference sequence).

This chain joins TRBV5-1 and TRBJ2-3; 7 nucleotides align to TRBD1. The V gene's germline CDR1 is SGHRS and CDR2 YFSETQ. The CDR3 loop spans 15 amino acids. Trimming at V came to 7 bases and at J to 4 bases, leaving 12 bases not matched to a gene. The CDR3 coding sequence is TGCGCCAGCGAAGGCGAGACAGGGAAACCAGATACGCAGTATTTT. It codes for CASEGETGKPDTQYF. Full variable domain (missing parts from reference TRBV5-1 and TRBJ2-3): KAGVTQTPRYLIKTRGQQVTLSCSPISGHRSVSWYQQTPGQGLQFLFEYFSETQRNKGNFPGRFSGRQFSNSRSEMNVSTLELGDSALYLCASEGETGKPDTQYFGPGTRLTVL.

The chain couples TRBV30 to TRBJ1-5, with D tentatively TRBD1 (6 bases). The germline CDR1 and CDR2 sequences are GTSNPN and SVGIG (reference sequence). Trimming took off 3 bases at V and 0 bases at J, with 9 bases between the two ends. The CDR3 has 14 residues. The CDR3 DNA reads TGTGCCTGGAGCAAGGGGGTTAGCAATCAGCCCCAGCATTTT. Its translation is CAWSKGVSNQPQHF.

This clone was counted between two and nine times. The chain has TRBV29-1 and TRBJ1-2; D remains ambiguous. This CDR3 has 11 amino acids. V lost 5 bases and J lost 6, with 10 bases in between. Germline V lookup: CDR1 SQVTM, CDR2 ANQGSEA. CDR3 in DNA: TGCAGCGTTTGGGCGGGAGATGGCTACACCTTC. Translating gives CSVWAGDGYTF.

CDR3 loop: CASSFQGVGGAFF. The CDR3 nucleotides read TGTGCCAGCAGCTTCCAAGGCGTAGGGGGAGCTTTCTTT. The rearrangement uses TRBV28 and TRBJ1-1; D possibly corresponds to TRBD1 (6 bases). The CDR3 totals 13 residues. Germline assignment: CDR1 MDHEN and CDR2 SYDVKM. Trimming shortened V by 6 bases and J by 10 bases, and 18 bases separated the two germline ends. Supplemented by reference TRBV28 and TRBJ1-1, the full variable domain reads DVKVTQSSRYLVKRTGEKVFLECVQDMDHENMFWYRQDPGLGLRLIYFSYDVKMKEKGDIPEGYSVSREKKERFSLILESASTNQTSMYLCASSFQGVGGAFFGQGTRLTVV.

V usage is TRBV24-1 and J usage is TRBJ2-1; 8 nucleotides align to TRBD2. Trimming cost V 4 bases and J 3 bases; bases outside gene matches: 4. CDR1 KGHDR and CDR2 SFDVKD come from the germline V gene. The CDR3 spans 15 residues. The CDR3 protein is CATSDSGSYYNEQFF. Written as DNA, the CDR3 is TGTGCCACCAGTGACAGCGGGAGTTACTACAATGAGCAGTTCTTC.

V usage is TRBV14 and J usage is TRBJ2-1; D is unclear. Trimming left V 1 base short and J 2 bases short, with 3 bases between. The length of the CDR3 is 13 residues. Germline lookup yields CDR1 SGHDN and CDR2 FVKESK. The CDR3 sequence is CASSQGPYNEQFF. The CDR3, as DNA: TGTGCCAGCAGCCAAGGGCCCTACAATGAGCAGTTCTTC.

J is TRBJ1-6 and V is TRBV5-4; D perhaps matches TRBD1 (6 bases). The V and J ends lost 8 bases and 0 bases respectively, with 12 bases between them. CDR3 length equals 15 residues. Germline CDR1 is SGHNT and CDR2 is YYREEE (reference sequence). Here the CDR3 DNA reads TGTGCCAGTCAGACAGGAGGCTCCTATAATTCACCCCTCCACTTT. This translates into CASQTGGSYNSPLHF.

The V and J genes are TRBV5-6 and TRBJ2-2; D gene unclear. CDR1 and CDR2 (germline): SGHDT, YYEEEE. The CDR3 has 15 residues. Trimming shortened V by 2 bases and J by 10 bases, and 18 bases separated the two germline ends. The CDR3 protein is CASSFGYRHSSELFF. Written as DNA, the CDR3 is TGTGCCAGCAGCTTTGGCTACAGACACAGCTCGGAGCTGTTTTTT. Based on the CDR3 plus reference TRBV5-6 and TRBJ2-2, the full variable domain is DAGVTQSPTHLIKTRGQQVTLRCSPKSGHDTVSWYQQALGQGPQFIFQYYEEEERQRGNFPDRFSGHQFPNYSSELNVNALLLGDSALYLCASSFGYRHSSELFFGEGSRLTVL.

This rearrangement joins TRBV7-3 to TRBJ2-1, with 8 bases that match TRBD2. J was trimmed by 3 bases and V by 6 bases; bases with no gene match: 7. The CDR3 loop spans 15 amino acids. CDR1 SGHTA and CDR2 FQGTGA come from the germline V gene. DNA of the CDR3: TGTGCCAGCAGTCAAGCTAGCGGGCTCTACAATGAGCAGTTCTTC. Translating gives CASSQASGLYNEQFF.

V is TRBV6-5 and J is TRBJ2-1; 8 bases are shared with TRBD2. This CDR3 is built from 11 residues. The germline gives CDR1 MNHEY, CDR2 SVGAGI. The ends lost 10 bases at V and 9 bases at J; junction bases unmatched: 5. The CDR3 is CATSRGGEQFF. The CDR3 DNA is TGTGCCACCTCCCGGGGGGGTGAGCAGTTCTTC.

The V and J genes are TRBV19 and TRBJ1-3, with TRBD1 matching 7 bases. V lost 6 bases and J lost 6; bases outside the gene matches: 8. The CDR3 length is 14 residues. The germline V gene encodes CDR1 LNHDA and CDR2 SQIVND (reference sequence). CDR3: CASRETGFENTIYF. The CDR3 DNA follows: TGTGCCAGTAGGGAGACAGGGTTTGAAAACACCATATATTTT.

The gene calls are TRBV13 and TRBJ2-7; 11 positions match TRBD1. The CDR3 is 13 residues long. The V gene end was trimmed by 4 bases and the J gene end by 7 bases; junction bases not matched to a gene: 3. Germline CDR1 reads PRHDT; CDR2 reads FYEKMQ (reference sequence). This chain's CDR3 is CASSSGQGVEQYF. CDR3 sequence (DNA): TGTGCCAGCAGCTCGGGACAGGGGGTAGAGCAGTACTTC. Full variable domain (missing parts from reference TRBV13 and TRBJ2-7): AAGVIQSPRHLIKEKRETATLKCYPIPRHDTVYWYQQGPGQDPQFLISFYEKMQSDKGSIPDRFSAQQFSDYHSELNMSSLELGDSALYFCASSSGQGVEQYFGPGTRLTVT.

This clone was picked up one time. The chain's CDR3 is CASSLVGRDQETQYF. CDR3 coding DNA: TGCGCCAGCAGCTTGGTGGGGAGGGATCAAGAGACCCAGTACTTC. V and J are TRBV5-1 and TRBJ2-5; 7 nucleotides agree with TRBD2. CDR3 size: 15 residues. Trimming removed 0 bases from V and 2 bases from J; junction bases left unmatched: 4. Germline V gives CDR1 SGHRS, CDR2 YFSETQ.

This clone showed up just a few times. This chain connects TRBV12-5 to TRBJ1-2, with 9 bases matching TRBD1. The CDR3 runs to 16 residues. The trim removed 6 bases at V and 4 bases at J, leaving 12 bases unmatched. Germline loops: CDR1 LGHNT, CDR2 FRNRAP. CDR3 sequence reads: CASGPSAGTGFYGYTF. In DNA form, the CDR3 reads TGTGCTAGTGGCCCCTCCGCCGGGACAGGGTTCTATGGCTACACCTTC.

The CDR3 loop is CATEGKAGNTIYF. CDR3 DNA: TGTGCCACCGAGGGAAAGGCAGGAAACACCATATATTTT. V usage is TRBV24-1 and J usage is TRBJ1-3; no firm D call. CDR1 is KGHDR and CDR2 is SFDVKD in the germline V gene. The V and J ends lost 9 bases and 4 bases respectively, with 12 bases between them. The CDR3 contains 13 residues.

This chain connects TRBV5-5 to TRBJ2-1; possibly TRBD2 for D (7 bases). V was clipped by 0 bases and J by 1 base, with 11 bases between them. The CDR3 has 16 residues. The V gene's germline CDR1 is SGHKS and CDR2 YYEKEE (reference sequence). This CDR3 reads CASSLARGASYNEQFF. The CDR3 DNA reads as TGTGCCAGCAGCTTGGCCCGGGGGGCTTCCTACAATGAGCAGTTCTTC.

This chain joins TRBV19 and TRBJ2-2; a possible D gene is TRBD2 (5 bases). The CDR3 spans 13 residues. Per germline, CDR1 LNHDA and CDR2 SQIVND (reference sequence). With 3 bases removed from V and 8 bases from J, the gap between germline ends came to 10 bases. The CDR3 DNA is TGTGCCAGTAGTATTGAGGGCGCGGGGGAGCTGTTTTTT. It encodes CASSIEGAGELFF. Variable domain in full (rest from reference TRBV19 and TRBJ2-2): DGGITQSPKYLFRKEGQNVTLSCEQNLNHDAMYWYRQDPGQGLRLIYYSQIVNDFQKGDIAEGYSVSREKKESFPLTVTSAQKNPTAFYLCASSIEGAGELFFGEGSRLTVL.